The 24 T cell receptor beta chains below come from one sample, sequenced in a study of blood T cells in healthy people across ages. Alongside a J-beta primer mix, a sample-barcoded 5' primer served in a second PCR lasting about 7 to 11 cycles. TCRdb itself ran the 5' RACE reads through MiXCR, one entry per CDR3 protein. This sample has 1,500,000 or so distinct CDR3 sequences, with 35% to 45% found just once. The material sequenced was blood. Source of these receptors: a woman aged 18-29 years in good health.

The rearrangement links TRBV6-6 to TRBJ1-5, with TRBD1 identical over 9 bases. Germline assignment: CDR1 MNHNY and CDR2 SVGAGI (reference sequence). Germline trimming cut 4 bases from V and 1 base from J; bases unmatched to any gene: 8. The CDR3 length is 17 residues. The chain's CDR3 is CASSLGQGRLSNQPQHF. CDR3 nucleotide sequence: TGTGCCAGCAGTTTAGGACAGGGGCGTCTGAGCAATCAGCCCCAGCATTTT.

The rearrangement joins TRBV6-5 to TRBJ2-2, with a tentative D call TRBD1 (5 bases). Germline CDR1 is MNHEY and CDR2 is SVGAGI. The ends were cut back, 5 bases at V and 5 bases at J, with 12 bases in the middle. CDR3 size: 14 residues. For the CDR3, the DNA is TGTGCCAGCAGTATAGGGGCGTGGACCGGGGAGCTGTTTTTT. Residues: CASSIGAWTGELFF.

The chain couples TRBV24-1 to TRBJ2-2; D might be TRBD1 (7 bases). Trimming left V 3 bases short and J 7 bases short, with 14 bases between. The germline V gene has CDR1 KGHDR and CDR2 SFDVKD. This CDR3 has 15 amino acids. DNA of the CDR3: TGTGCCACCAGTGATCCAGGGGGGATGGTCGGGGAGCTGTTTTTT. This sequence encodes CATSDPGGMVGELFF.

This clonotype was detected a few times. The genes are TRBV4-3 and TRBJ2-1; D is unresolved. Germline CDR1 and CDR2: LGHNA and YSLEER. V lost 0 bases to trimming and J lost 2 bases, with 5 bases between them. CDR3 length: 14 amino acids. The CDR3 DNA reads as TGCGCCAGCAGCCAAGACGGTACCTACAATGAGCAGTTCTTC. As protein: CASSQDGTYNEQFF.

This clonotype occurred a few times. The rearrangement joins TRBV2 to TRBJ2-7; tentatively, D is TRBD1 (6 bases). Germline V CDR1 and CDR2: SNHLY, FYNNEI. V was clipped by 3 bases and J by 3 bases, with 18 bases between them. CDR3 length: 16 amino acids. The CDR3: CASSDALWDMDYEQYF. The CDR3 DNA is TGTGCCAGCAGTGACGCACTGTGGGACATGGACTACGAGCAGTACTTC.

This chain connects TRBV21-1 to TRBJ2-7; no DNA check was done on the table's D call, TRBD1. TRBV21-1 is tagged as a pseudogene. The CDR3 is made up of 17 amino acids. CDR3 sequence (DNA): TGTGCCAGCAGCAAAGCACCACGGGCGTCTGGTGCCTACGAGCAGTACTTC. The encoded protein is CASSKAPRASGAYEQYF.

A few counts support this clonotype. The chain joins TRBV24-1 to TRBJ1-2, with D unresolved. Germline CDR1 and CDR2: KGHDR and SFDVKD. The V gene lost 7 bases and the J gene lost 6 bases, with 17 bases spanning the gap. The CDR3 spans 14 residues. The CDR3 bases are TGTGCCACCAGCGACGCGGGGTATTCGAATGGCTACACCTTC. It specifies CATSDAGYSNGYTF.

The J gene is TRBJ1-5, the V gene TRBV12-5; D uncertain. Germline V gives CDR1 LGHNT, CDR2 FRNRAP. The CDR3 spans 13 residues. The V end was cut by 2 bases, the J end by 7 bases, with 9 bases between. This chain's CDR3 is CASGLMVWQPQHF. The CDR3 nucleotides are TGTGCTAGTGGTTTGATGGTGTGGCAGCCCCAGCATTTT.

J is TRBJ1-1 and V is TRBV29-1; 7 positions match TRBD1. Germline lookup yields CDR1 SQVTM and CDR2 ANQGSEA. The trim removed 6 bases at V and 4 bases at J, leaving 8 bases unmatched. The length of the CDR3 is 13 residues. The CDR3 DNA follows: TGCAGCGTGACTGGGACAGTTGGCACTGAAGCTTTCTTT. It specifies CSVTGTVGTEAFF.

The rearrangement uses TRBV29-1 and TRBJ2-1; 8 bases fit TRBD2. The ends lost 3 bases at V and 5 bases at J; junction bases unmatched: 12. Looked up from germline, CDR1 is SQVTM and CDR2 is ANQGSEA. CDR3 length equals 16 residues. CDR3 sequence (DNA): TGCAGCGTTGATAGCAGCGGGAGAACGGGCGACAATGAGCAGTTCTTC. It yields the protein CSVDSSGRTGDNEQFF.

For the CDR3, the DNA is TGTGCCAGCAGTTGGTCGGACATGAATGAGCAGTACTTC. The encoded protein is CASSWSDMNEQYF. The V and J genes are TRBV6-1 and TRBJ2-5, with a possible D match to TRBD1 (5 bases). V lost 5 bases, J lost 11 bases, and 18 bases lay in between. CDR1 is MNHNS, CDR2 SASEGT, per germline. This CDR3 region has 13 residues.

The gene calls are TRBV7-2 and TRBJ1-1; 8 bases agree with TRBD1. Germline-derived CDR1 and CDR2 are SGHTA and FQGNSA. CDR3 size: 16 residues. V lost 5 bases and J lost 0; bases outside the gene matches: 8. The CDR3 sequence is CASSPQRTGLNTEAFF. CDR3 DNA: TGTGCCAGCAGCCCGCAAAGGACAGGGTTGAACACTGAAGCTTTCTTT.

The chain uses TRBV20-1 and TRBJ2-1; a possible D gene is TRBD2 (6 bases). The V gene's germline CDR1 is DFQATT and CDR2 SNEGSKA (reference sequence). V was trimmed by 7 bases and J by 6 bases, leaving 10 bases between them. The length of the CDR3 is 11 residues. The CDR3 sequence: CSVRRGNEQFF. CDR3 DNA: TGCAGTGTTCGGCGGGGCAATGAGCAGTTCTTC.

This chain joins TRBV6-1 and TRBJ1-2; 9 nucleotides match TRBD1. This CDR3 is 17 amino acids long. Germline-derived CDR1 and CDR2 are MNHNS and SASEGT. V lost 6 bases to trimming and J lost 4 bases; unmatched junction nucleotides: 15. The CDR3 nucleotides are TGTGCCAGCAGAGCCACCGGGACAGGGACCGGGAGCTATGGCTACACCTTC. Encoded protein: CASRATGTGTGSYGYTF.

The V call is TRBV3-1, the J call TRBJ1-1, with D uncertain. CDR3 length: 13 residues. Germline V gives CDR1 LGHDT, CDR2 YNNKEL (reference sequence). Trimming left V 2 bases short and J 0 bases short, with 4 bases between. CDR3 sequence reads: CASSQRVNTEAFF. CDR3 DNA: TGTGCCAGCAGCCAACGGGTGAACACTGAAGCTTTCTTT.

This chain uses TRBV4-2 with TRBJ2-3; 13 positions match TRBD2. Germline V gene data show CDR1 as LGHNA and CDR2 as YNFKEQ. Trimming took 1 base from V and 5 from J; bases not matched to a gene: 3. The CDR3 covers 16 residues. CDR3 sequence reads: CASSQVLAGGLDTQYF. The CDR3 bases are TGTGCCAGCAGCCAAGTACTAGCGGGAGGGTTAGATACGCAGTATTTT.

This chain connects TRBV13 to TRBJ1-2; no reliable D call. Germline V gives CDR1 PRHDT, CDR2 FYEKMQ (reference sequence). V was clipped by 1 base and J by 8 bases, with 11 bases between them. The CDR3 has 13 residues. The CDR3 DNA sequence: TGTGCCAGCAGCTTAGAGGCGGGTTCAGGCTACACCTTC. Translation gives CASSLEAGSGYTF.

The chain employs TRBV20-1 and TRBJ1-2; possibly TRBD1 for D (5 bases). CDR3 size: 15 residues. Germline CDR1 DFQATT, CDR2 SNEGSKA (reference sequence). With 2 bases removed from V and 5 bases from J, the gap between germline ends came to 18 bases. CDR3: CSARWLWAGGYGYTF. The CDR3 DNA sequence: TGCAGTGCTAGATGGTTGTGGGCGGGGGGATATGGCTACACCTTC.

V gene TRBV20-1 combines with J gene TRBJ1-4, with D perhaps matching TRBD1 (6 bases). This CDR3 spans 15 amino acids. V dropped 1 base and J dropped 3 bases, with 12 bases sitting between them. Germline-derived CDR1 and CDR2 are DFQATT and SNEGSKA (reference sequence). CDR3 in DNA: TGCAGTGCTAGAGTGGGGGCGAGGGCTAATGAAAAACTGTTTTTT. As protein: CSARVGARANEKLFF.

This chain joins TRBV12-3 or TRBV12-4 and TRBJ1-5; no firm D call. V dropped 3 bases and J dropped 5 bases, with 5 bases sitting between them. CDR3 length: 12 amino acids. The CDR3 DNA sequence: TGTGCCAGCAGTTTTTATTATCAGCCCCAGCATTTT. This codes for CASSFYYQPQHF.

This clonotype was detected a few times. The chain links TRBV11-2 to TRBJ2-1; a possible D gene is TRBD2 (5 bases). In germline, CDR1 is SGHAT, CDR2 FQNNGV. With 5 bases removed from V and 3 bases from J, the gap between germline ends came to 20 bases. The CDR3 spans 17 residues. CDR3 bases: TGTGCCAGCAGCCCCTGGAGGTGGTCTAAAAACTACAATGAGCAGTTCTTC. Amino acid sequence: CASSPWRWSKNYNEQFF.

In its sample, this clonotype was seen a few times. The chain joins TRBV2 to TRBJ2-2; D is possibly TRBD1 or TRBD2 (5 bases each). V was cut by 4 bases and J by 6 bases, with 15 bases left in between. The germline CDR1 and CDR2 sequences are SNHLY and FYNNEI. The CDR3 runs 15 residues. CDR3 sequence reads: CASSGRDGAAGELFF. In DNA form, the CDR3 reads TGTGCCAGCAGTGGCCGGGACGGAGCCGCCGGGGAGCTGTTTTTT.

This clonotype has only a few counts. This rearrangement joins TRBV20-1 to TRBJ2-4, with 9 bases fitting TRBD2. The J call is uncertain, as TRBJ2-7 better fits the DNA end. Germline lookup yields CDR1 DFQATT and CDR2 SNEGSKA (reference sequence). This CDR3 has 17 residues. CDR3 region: CSASHSGRRVVGDEQYF. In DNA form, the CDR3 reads TGCAGTGCTAGTCACAGCGGGAGGAGGGTTGTGGGGGACGAGCAGTACTTC.

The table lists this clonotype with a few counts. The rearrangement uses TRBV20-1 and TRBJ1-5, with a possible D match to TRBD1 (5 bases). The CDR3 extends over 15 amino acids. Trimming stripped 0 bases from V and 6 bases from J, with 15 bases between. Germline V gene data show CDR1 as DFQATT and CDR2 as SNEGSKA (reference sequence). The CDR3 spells CSARDTEGGGQPQHF. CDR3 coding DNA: TGCAGTGCTAGAGATACGGAGGGTGGGGGTCAGCCCCAGCATTTT.